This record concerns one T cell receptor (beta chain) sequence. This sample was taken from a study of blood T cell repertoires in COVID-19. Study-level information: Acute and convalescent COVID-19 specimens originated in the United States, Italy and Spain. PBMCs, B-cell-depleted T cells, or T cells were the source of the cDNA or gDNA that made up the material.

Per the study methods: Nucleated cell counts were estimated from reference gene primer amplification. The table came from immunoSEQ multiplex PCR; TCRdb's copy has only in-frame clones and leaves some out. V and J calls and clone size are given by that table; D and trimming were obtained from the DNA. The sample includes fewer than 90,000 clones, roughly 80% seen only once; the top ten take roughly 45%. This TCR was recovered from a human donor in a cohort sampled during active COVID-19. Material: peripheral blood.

CDR3 sequence reads: CATSDWTQGEQYF. DNA of the CDR3: TGTGCCACCAGTGATTGGACCCAGGGCGAGCAGTACTTC. J is TRBJ2-7 and V is TRBV24-1; tentatively, D is TRBD1 (5 bases). This CDR3 is built from 13 residues. Germline CDR1 is KGHDR and CDR2 is SFDVKD. Trimming took off 2 bases at V and 6 bases at J, with 10 bases between the two ends.